A selection of T cell receptor beta chains follows, all from one sample in a study of T cell changes during pregnancy in multiple sclerosis. Profiled with immunoSEQ multiplex PCR; TCRdb holds only in-frame clones, not every one. This repertoire shows 65,000 to 90,000 clones, roughly nine tenths found once; its top ten account for roughly 4%. The sample was PBMCs, taken in the first trimester of pregnancy. These receptors all stem from a female donor in good health, serving as a control in a pregnancy study. Some clones in this sample may be carry-over from other donors' samples. The conserved cysteine and the conserved F or W are not part of the CDR3 here. A D gene is named only where the DNA matches it firmly.

cdr3_aa: ASSIVLTLSGANVLT
j_call: TRBJ2-6
v_call: TRBV19
d_call: NA

cdr3_aa: ASSGTGRYEQY
j_call: TRBJ2-7
v_call: TRBV25-1
d_call: TRBD1

cdr3_aa: ASTQSRGGNIQY
j_call: TRBJ2-4
v_call: TRBV6-5
d_call: NA

cdr3_aa: ASTRRREY
j_call: TRBJ2-7
v_call: TRBV27
d_call: NA

cdr3_aa: ASRGGQGRATGSNQPQH
j_call: TRBJ1-5
v_call: TRBV19
d_call: TRBD1

cdr3_aa: ASSLSLAGGGNEQF
j_call: TRBJ2-1
v_call: TRBV2
d_call: TRBD2

cdr3_aa: ASSQDGGGDSNQPQH
j_call: TRBJ1-5
v_call: TRBV4-1
d_call: NA

cdr3_aa: AISAPGQGWY
j_call: TRBJ2-7
v_call: TRBV10-3
d_call: TRBD1

cdr3_aa: ASSLGITEAF
j_call: TRBJ1-1
v_call: TRBV7-9
d_call: NA

cdr3_aa: ASQDRLNTEAF
j_call: TRBJ1-1
v_call: TRBV19
d_call: NA

cdr3_aa: ASSPPLANEQF
j_call: TRBJ2-1
v_call: TRBV13
d_call: NA

cdr3_aa: ASSGVFQRGLFQPQH
j_call: TRBJ1-5
v_call: TRBV6-1
d_call: TRBD1

cdr3_aa: ASSFGTTAEQF
j_call: TRBJ2-1
v_call: TRBV7-8
d_call: TRBD2

cdr3_aa: ASSENTLNTEAF
j_call: TRBJ1-1
v_call: TRBV2
d_call: NA

cdr3_aa: ASSSASSAFTADTQY
j_call: TRBJ2-3
v_call: TRBV27
d_call: NA

cdr3_aa: ASSGQFSDEQF
j_call: TRBJ2-1
v_call: TRBV7-2
d_call: NA

cdr3_aa: ASSFVSGMHNEQF
j_call: TRBJ2-1
v_call: TRBV5-6
d_call: TRBD2

cdr3_aa: ASSVDRGGETQY
j_call: TRBJ2-5
v_call: TRBV9
d_call: NA

cdr3_aa: ASSLAGAGTGELF
j_call: TRBJ2-2
v_call: TRBV7-2
d_call: TRBD2

cdr3_aa: ASSITGDEQF
j_call: TRBJ2-1
v_call: TRBV19
d_call: TRBD1

cdr3_aa: ASSTTGASGYT
j_call: TRBJ1-2
v_call: TRBV19
d_call: TRBD1

cdr3_aa: AWSVLETQY
j_call: TRBJ2-5
v_call: TRBV30
d_call: NA

cdr3_aa: ASSSLAGGLDTQY
j_call: TRBJ2-3
v_call: TRBV5-4
d_call: TRBD2

cdr3_aa: SVTGTANTEAF
j_call: TRBJ1-1
v_call: TRBV29-1
d_call: TRBD1

cdr3_aa: ASSYRFPGEQY
j_call: TRBJ2-7
v_call: TRBV6-5
d_call: NA

cdr3_aa: ASSYTISSGNTIY
j_call: TRBJ1-3
v_call: TRBV6-6
d_call: NA

cdr3_aa: ASSADRGTYEQY
j_call: TRBJ2-7
v_call: TRBV5-1
d_call: TRBD1